Listed here are 25 T cell receptor beta chains from one sample, sequenced in a study of cytomegalovirus exposure and HLA in healthy donors. The PCR contained 60 Vbeta and 13 Jbeta primers. TCRdb keeps only in-frame clones here, not all; method: immunoSEQ multiplex PCR. The sample holds around 190,000 clones, 75% to 90% seen once. Source material: PBMCs. These receptors all stem from a boy between 2 and 10 years old in good health and CMV-seronegative.

The V gene is TRBV2, the J gene TRBJ2-7; D perhaps matches TRBD2 (5 bases). Germline-derived CDR1 and CDR2 are SNHLY and FYNNEI. The CDR3 is 14 amino acids. With 6 bases removed from V and 0 bases from J, the gap between germline ends came to 12 bases. This CDR3 reads CASSPGVSSYEQYF. DNA of the CDR3: TGTGCCAGCAGCCCCGGGGTTAGCTCCTACGAGCAGTACTTC. Full variable domain (outside the CDR3, taken from reference TRBV2 and TRBJ2-7): EPEVTQTPSHQVTQMGQEVILRCVPISNHLYFYWYRQILGQKVEFLVSFYNNEISEKSEIFDDQFSVERPDGSNFTLKIRSTKLEDSAMYFCASSPGVSSYEQYFGPGTRLTVT.

V is TRBV7-2 and J is TRBJ2-1, with TRBD2 identical over 15 bases. The CDR3 contains 18 residues. After removal of 2 bases from V and 8 bases from J, the junction contained 10 bases not matched to a gene. CDR1 and CDR2 (germline): SGHTA, FQGNSA. CDR3 bases: TGTGCCAGCAGCTTAACGGCCGGGACTAGCGGGAGGAGTTATGAGCAGTTCTTC. Its protein product is CASSLTAGTSGRSYEQFF.

This sequence joins TRBV27 and TRBJ1-6; D is uncertain. The germline V gene encodes CDR1 MNHEY and CDR2 SMNVEV (reference sequence). The CDR3 totals 12 residues. The V and J ends lost 7 bases and 7 bases respectively, with 8 bases between them. The CDR3 region has the DNA TGTGCCAGCAAACATTTAAATTCACCCCTCCACTTT. Translated: CASKHLNSPLHF.

V is TRBV28 and J is TRBJ1-2; the match to TRBD1 covers 7 bases. The CDR3 has 12 residues. The V segment lost 11 bases and the J segment 5 bases; nucleotides outside the gene matches: 8. Germline V gene lookup returns CDR1 MDHEN and CDR2 SYDVKM. The DNA for the CDR3 is TGTGCCGGCTACAGGGGCGGGTATGGCTACACCTTC. This sequence encodes CAGYRGGYGYTF.

The chain carries TRBV23-1 and TRBJ1-1, with D tentatively TRBD1 (5 bases). TRBV23-1 is noted as an ORF with a role that remains uncertain. Trimming left V 8 bases short and J 4 bases short, with 14 bases between. The CDR3 contains 13 residues. Here the CDR3 DNA reads TGCGCCAGCTCTAGTTCGGGACTCACTGAAGCTTTCTTT. Its translation is CASSSSGLTEAFF.

Of note for this clone: Germline and junction disagree at one end, which may indicate a read error. The chain couples TRBV7-9 to TRBJ1-1; D gene ambiguous. The CDR3 totals 12 residues. In germline, CDR1 is SEHNR, CDR2 FQNEAQ (reference sequence). CDR3: CSSSPLGSEAFF. The CDR3 DNA reads TGTTCCAGCAGCCCCCTTGGCAGTGAAGCTTTCTTT.

This clone was seen a handful of times. The J gene is TRBJ2-1, the V gene TRBV7-8, with TRBD1 matching over 9 bases. The CDR3 contains 15 residues. V lost 0 bases, J lost 7 bases, and 4 bases stayed unmatched. Germline V lookup: CDR1 SGHVS, CDR2 FQNEAQ. CDR3 sequence reads: CASSLARDRANEQFF. DNA of the CDR3: TGTGCCAGCAGCTTAGCGCGGGACAGGGCGAATGAGCAGTTCTTC.

This chain connects TRBV6-5 to TRBJ2-5; possible D gene TRBD1, 5 bases. Trimming removed 9 bases from V and 7 bases from J, with 21 bases in between. The CDR3 contains 14 residues. Germline CDR1 and CDR2: MNHEY and SVGAGI. CDR3 bases: TGTGCCAGTAAGGAACCAGGGCTGTTTGGGACCCAGTACTTC. Translated: CASKEPGLFGTQYF.

The chain is built from TRBV29-1 and TRBJ2-5, with 8 bases matching TRBD1. The DNA end is a closer match to TRBJ2-7, so the J assignment may be wrong. This CDR3 spans 13 amino acids. Per germline, CDR1 SQVTM and CDR2 ANQGSEA. CDR3: CSVAGTGLYEQYF. CDR3 coding DNA: TGCAGCGTGGCCGGGACAGGACTCTACGAGCAGTACTTC.

This sequence joins TRBV28 and TRBJ2-1; 7 bases are a match to TRBD2. V lost 7 bases and J lost 5; bases outside the gene matches: 8. CDR1 and CDR2 from the germline V gene are MDHEN and SYDVKM. CDR3 length: 14 amino acids. CDR3 nucleotide sequence: TGTGCCAGCATTGGCGGGGGATCACACAATGAGCAGTTCTTC. It encodes CASIGGGSHNEQFF.

This sequence joins TRBV7-6 and TRBJ1-3; tentative D call: TRBD1 (6 bases). Trimming stripped 0 bases from V and 7 bases from J, with 16 bases between. The germline CDR1 and CDR2 sequences are SGHVS and FNYEAQ. The CDR3 is made up of 16 amino acids. CDR3 DNA: TGTGCCAGCAGCTTAGCCGCCGGGACAATCGGTAACACCATATATTTT. Translated, it gives CASSLAAGTIGNTIYF.

This rearrangement joins TRBV28 to TRBJ1-1; weak D call: TRBD1 (5 bases). Trimming removed 6 bases at V and 6 bases at J, with 8 bases between. Germline V CDR1 and CDR2: MDHEN, SYDVKM. This CDR3 contains 11 residues. The CDR3 loop reads CASSWTSEAFF. CDR3 DNA sequence: TGTGCCAGCAGCTGGACATCTGAAGCTTTCTTT.

This chain connects TRBV6-5 to TRBJ2-2, with a possible D match to TRBD1 (6 bases). CDR3 length: 15 amino acids. Per germline, CDR1 MNHEY and CDR2 SVGAGI. V lost 7 bases to trimming and J lost 5 bases, with 17 bases between them. The CDR3 spells CASTWLGGRTGELFF. The CDR3 bases are TGTGCCAGCACCTGGTTAGGGGGACGGACCGGGGAGCTGTTTTTT.

The V and J genes are TRBV2 and TRBJ2-5, with no clear D. The V end lost 4 bases, the J end lost 3 bases, and 6 bases lay between the germline ends. This CDR3 is built from 12 residues. Germline assignment: CDR1 SNHLY and CDR2 FYNNEI. CDR3 coding DNA: TGTGCCAGCAGTGGGCTAGAAGAGACCCAGTACTTC. Encoded protein: CASSGLEETQYF.

This sequence joins TRBV29-1 and TRBJ2-7; 10 nucleotides line up with TRBD2. After removal of 7 bases from V and 2 bases from J, the junction contained 8 bases not matched to a gene. CDR3 length equals 14 residues. The germline V gene encodes CDR1 SQVTM and CDR2 ANQGSEA. CDR3 DNA sequence: TGCAGCGGATTAGCGGGAGGTAAAACCTACGAGCAGTACTTC. It specifies CSGLAGGKTYEQYF.

This chain uses TRBV28 with TRBJ2-2, with D hard to call. V gave up 5 bases and J gave up 0 bases, with 4 bases separating them. Germline assignment: CDR1 MDHEN and CDR2 SYDVKM. The CDR3 extends over 13 amino acids. The CDR3 region is CASSVANTGELFF. In DNA form, the CDR3 reads TGTGCCAGCAGTGTCGCGAACACCGGGGAGCTGTTTTTT.

CDR3 loop: CASRGGRGKGDTQYF. For the CDR3, the DNA is TGTGCCAGCAGAGGCGGGAGGGGGAAAGGAGATACGCAGTATTTT. The rearrangement uses TRBV28 and TRBJ2-3, with TRBD2 matching 9 bases. The CDR3 has 15 residues. V trimming: 6 bases; J trimming: 5 bases; junction bases outside the gene matches: 9. Germline loops: CDR1 MDHEN, CDR2 SYDVKM.

This rearrangement joins TRBV7-9 to TRBJ1-4; TRBD1 agrees at 7 bases. The junction had 6 bases not matched to a gene; V was cut back by 5 bases and J by 3 bases. The CDR3 extends over 15 amino acids. In germline, CDR1 is SEHNR, CDR2 FQNEAQ (reference sequence). CDR3 residues: CASSLSTGANEKLFF. The CDR3 nucleotides are TGTGCCAGCAGCCTTTCCACAGGGGCTAATGAAAAACTGTTTTTT.

This rearrangement joins TRBV27 to TRBJ2-5, with 7 bases that match TRBD1. There are 13 residues in the CDR3. Germline V lookup: CDR1 MNHEY, CDR2 SMNVEV (reference sequence). The V gene end was trimmed by 5 bases and the J gene end by 4 bases; junction bases not matched to a gene: 4. Here the CDR3 DNA reads TGTGCCAGCAGTCCGACAGGGACAGAGACCCAGTACTTC. It yields the protein CASSPTGTETQYF.

The chain recombines TRBV5-4 with TRBJ2-7, with D perhaps TRBD1 (6 bases). V was shortened by 1 base and J by 0 bases, with 20 bases between the two germline ends. Germline CDR1 SGHNT, CDR2 YYREEE (reference sequence). This CDR3 is 18 amino acids long. DNA for the CDR3: TGTGCCAGCAGCTTGCGCAGGGGCCCAGGAAAGAGCTCCTACGAGCAGTACTTC. This gives the protein CASSLRRGPGKSSYEQYF.

J is TRBJ1-2 and V is TRBV25-1; 10 bases fit TRBD1. The junction had 6 bases not matched to a gene; V was cut back by 3 bases and J by 8 bases. This CDR3 has 14 residues. CDR1 and CDR2 (germline): MGHDK, SYGVNS. The CDR3: CASSDGTGETGYTF. CDR3 coding DNA: TGTGCCAGCAGTGACGGGACAGGGGAAACGGGCTACACCTTC.

The chain uses TRBV28 and TRBJ1-5; TRBD1 might be the D (6 bases). V dropped 5 bases and J dropped 7 bases, with 18 bases sitting between them. This CDR3 is 15 amino acids long. Looked up from germline, CDR1 is MDHEN and CDR2 is SYDVKM. The DNA of the CDR3 is TGTGCCAGCAGTAAGGGTGACAGGTTAAAACAGCCCCAGCATTTT. Amino acids: CASSKGDRLKQPQHF.

The genes are TRBV19 and TRBJ2-2; a weak D match, TRBD2 (6 bases). V was cut by 6 bases and J by 3 bases, with 11 bases left in between. This CDR3 contains 14 residues. CDR1 is LNHDA, CDR2 SQIVND, per germline (reference sequence). The CDR3 sequence is CASRRDGDTGELFF. CDR3 coding DNA: TGTGCCAGTAGGCGGGACGGGGACACCGGGGAGCTGTTTTTT.

This chain joins TRBV5-1 and TRBJ2-1; D might be TRBD2 (6 bases). The CDR3 extends over 14 amino acids. Trimming stripped 3 bases from V and 1 base from J, with 8 bases between. The V gene's germline CDR1 is SGHRS and CDR2 YFSETQ. CDR3 nucleotides: TGCGCCAGCAGCTCGGGGGAATCCTACAATGAGCAGTTCTTC. It is translated as CASSSGESYNEQFF.

This chain joins TRBV28 and TRBJ1-1; D is unresolved. The CDR3 covers 12 residues. Between the trimmed V and J ends, which lost 2 bases and 8 bases, there was a span of 9 bases. Looked up from germline, CDR1 is MDHEN and CDR2 is SYDVKM. The CDR3 is CASSLRVTEAFF. CDR3 DNA sequence: TGTGCCAGCAGTTTACGGGTTACCGAAGCTTTCTTT.